The rows below give T cell receptor beta chains drawn from one sample of a study of radiation and T cells in renal cell carcinoma. Here immunoSEQ multiplex PCR was the method, and the copy in TCRdb shows in-frame clones only, minus some. The table lists 60,000 to 65,000 clones, 70% to 80% of them singletons. The sequencing used blood, collected from a patient whose treatment included radiotherapy and nephrectomy. The source of these receptors is a man aged 55 to 70 with renal cell carcinoma. Both conserved end residues are part of each CDR3. The D gene is left open where the match is weak. Size values are once, few and many counts, or a class for expanded clones, and some rows have none.

-	TRBD1	TRBV28	TRBJ1-2	TGTGCCAGCGCCGAGGGACAGATGGAGGATGGCTACACCTTC	CASAEGQMEDGYTF
once	-	TRBV6-5	TRBJ1-1	TGTGCCAGCATGAGAGGGAACACTGAAGCTTTCTTT	CASMRGNTEAFF
-	-	TRBV27	TRBJ2-3	TGTGCCAGCAGTTTATTCGGGGGTCCACTCCTCACAGATACGCAGTATTTT	CASSLFGGPLLTDTQYF
-	-	TRBV11-2	TRBJ1-1	TGTGCCAGCAGCTTAGAAGGGACTACTGAAGCTTTCTTT	CASSLEGTTEAFF
-	-	TRBV19	TRBJ2-1	TGTGCCAGTAGTTATCAAGGCGACGGGGACGATGAGCAGTTCTTC	CASSYQGDGDDEQFF
-	-	TRBV25-1	TRBJ2-3	TGTGCCACCCAGGGGAGTATTAGCACAGATACGCAGTATTTT	CATQGSISTDTQYF
-	-	TRBV10-3	TRBJ1-4	TGTGCCATCAGTTCAGTAACTAATGAAAAACTGTTTTTT	CAISSVTNEKLFF
-	TRBD2	TRBV6-1	TRBJ2-4	TGTGCCAGCAGTGAAGGGGTAGCGGGGGACATTCAGTACTTC	CASSEGVAGDIQYF
-	-	TRBV6-6	TRBJ1-1	TGTGCCAGCAGTTATAATGGGGACACTGAAGCTTTCTTT	CASSYNGDTEAFF
-	-	TRBV9	TRBJ2-2	TGTGCCAGCAGCGTAAGGGAAAAGGCCGGGGAGCTGTTTTTT	CASSVREKAGELFF
-	-	TRBV11-2	TRBJ2-7	TGTGCCAGCAGCTTAGCGGCCGATGGGTACCTCTACGAGCAGTACTTC	CASSLAADGYLYEQYF
-	-	TRBV5-1	TRBJ2-3	TGCGCCAGCCAGAGGGGGACTAGCACAGATACGCAGTATTTT	CASQRGTSTDTQYF
-	TRBD1	TRBV7-8	TRBJ1-3	TGTGCCAGCAGCCGGACAGGGGTAGACACCATATATTTT	CASSRTGVDTIYF
-	TRBD1	TRBV5-1	TRBJ2-7	TGCGCCAGCAGCTTGGGACAGGGGGGTATCAACGAGCAGTACTTC	CASSLGQGGINEQYF
-	-	TRBV6-5	TRBJ2-3	TGTGCCAGCAGTCCGGGGTTGAGCACAGATACGCAGTATTTT	CASSPGLSTDTQYF
few	-	TRBV21-1	TRBJ1-1	TGTGCCAGCAGCAATCTATATCCGGTCCTGAACACTGAAGCTTTCTTT	CASSNLYPVLNTEAFF
-	-	TRBV18	TRBJ1-1	TGTGCCAGCTCACCACCCCGCGGGGGCGGGACTGAAGCTTTCTTT	CASSPPRGGGTEAFF
few	-	TRBV9	TRBJ2-3	TGTGCCAGCACATTAGGGCCCACAGATACGCAGTATTTT	CASTLGPTDTQYF
-	-	TRBV5-1	TRBJ1-6	TGCGCCAGCAGCTTGGGGGTTGGGGATTCACCCCTCCACTTT	CASSLGVGDSPLHF
-	TRBD1	TRBV30	TRBJ1-5	TGTGCCTGGAGTGTAGACGACAGGGGATTTCGCAATCAGCCCCAGCATTTT	CAWSVDDRGFRNQPQHF
-	TRBD2	TRBV7-6	TRBJ2-1	TGTGCCAGCAGCTTAGGGGCGGGAGACCCCTCGTATGCGCAGTTCTTC	CASSLGAGDPSYAQFF
-	-	TRBV5-1	TRBJ2-2	TGCGCCAGCAGCTTACCTGAGGGGGTCCCGAACACCGGGGAGCTGTTTTTT	CASSLPEGVPNTGELFF
-	-	TRBV6-5	TRBJ1-2	TGTGCCAGCAGTCAGGACGGGCCCGGGGGCTATGGCTACACCTTC	CASSQDGPGGYGYTF
-	-	TRBV7-6	TRBJ1-1	TGTGCCAGCAGCTTAGCTGAGAGAGGCACTGAAGCTTTCTTT	CASSLAERGTEAFF
-	-	TRBV29-1	TRBJ2-1	TGCAGCGCCCCTGCCGGGCTATCGGCCCATGAGCAGTTCTTC	CSAPAGLSAHEQFF
-	-	TRBV30	TRBJ1-5	TGTGCCTGGAGTGGGGACGGGAATCAGCCCCAGCATTTT	CAWSGDGNQPQHF
-	-	TRBV5-6	TRBJ1-3	TGTGCCAGCAGCTTACAGGGCTCACCGGGAAACACCATATATTTT	CASSLQGSPGNTIYF
-	-	TRBV9	TRBJ1-4	TGTGCCAGCAGCGGTAGCGGGGGGGCAGGTGAAAAACTGTTTTTT	CASSGSGGAGEKLFF
few	TRBD2	TRBV30	TRBJ2-7	TGTGCCTGCCTCCGGGGGGTTTACGAGCAGTACTTC	CACLRGVYEQYF
many	TRBD2	TRBV9	TRBJ2-1	TGTGCCAGCAGCGGTAGCGGGATCGTCTCCTACAATGAGCAGTTCTTC	CASSGSGIVSYNEQFF
-	-	TRBV25-1	TRBJ1-6	TGTGCCAGCAGTACCGGGACAATTAATTCACCCCTCCACTTT	CASSTGTINSPLHF
-	-	TRBV21-1	TRBJ2-2	TGTGCCAGCAGCATCGAAAGCCAAGGGGGCAGCACCGGGGAGCTGTTTTTT	CASSIESQGGSTGELFF
few	TRBD1	TRBV19	TRBJ1-5	TGTGCCTGTGGACAGGGGGTAAATCAGCCCCAGCATTTT	CACGQGVNQPQHF
-	-	TRBV6-6	TRBJ1-5	TGTGCCAGCAGGGCCAAGAGTGGGAGCAATCAGCCCCAGCATTTT	CASRAKSGSNQPQHF
few	TRBD2	TRBV5-6	TRBJ2-1	TGTGCCAGCACATACACGGGGACTAGCGGTGAGCAGTTCTTC	CASTYTGTSGEQFF
-	-	TRBV2	TRBJ2-4	TGTGCCAGCTCCAAGAGGGGCTTACTAGCCAAAAACATTCAGTACTTC	CASSKRGLLAKNIQYF
few	-	TRBV7-2	TRBJ1-4	TGTGCCAGCAGCCCGATAGGGTGGGCTAATGAAAAACTGTTTTTT	CASSPIGWANEKLFF
once	TRBD1	TRBV10-3	TRBJ2-1	TGTGCCATCAGTGGGTCCAACCTCACAGGGGGCTTCTACAATGAGCAGTTCTTC	CAISGSNLTGGFYNEQFF
-	TRBD1	TRBV19	TRBJ2-1	TGTGCCAGTGCCGATCCGACAGGGGCGCCCTACAATGAGCAGTTCTTC	CASADPTGAPYNEQFF
-	-	TRBV18	TRBJ2-3	TGTGCCAGCTCACCACGGGGACTCTACACAGATACGCAGTATTTT	CASSPRGLYTDTQYF
-	-	TRBV7-6	TRBJ2-1	TGTGCCAGCAGTGGACAGTCCTACAATGAGCAGTTCTTC	CASSGQSYNEQFF
few	-	TRBV11-2	TRBJ2-1	TGTGCCAGCGCTACCGGAAATGAGCAGTTCTTC	CASATGNEQFF
-	TRBD1	TRBV10-3	TRBJ2-6	TGTGCCATCAGTGAGTCAGGGGGCGGACAGGGGAATCCCACTGGGGCCAACGTCCTGACTTTC	CAISESGGGQGNPTGANVLTF
few	TRBD2	TRBV7-9	TRBJ2-5	TGTGCCAGCAGCCGTCGGACTAGCGGGGGGTCCCTTCAAGAGACCCAGTACTTC	CASSRRTSGGSLQETQYF
-	-	TRBV2	TRBJ1-1	TGTGCCAGCACGGAATCCGTCCGGGGCACTGAAGCTTTCTTT	CASTESVRGTEAFF
once	TRBD1	TRBV11-2	TRBJ2-7	TGTGCCAGCAGCTTAGATGTTTCAGGGGGCTACGAGCAGTACTTC	CASSLDVSGGYEQYF
-	-	TRBV11-3	TRBJ1-4	TGTGCCAGCAGCTTAGATTACGGTAATGAAAAACTGTTTTTT	CASSLDYGNEKLFF
-	-	TRBV30	TRBJ2-5	TGTGCCTGGAGTGAAGTTTTAGAGACCCAGTACTTC	CAWSEVLETQYF
-	-	TRBV9	TRBJ2-5	TGTGCCAGCAGCCCCCATGCTTCGGGATTAGAGACCCAGTACTTC	CASSPHASGLETQYF
-	-	TRBV6-5	TRBJ1-2	TGTGCCAGCAGTTACTCGGGTCAGGGAGGTGGCTACACCTTC	CASSYSGQGGGYTF
-	TRBD1	TRBV30	TRBJ2-3	TGTGCCTGGAAACTCCGGGACAGGGGTAGCACAGATACGCAGTATTTT	CAWKLRDRGSTDTQYF
-	-	TRBV5-5	TRBJ2-1	TGTGCCAGCAGCCCGCTAGGAATACTACAGGGCGAGCAGTTCTTC	CASSPLGILQGEQFF
-	TRBD2	TRBV14	TRBJ2-1	TGTGCCAGCAGTTTTGGACTAGCGGGGGGCCTTAACAATGAGCAGTTCTTC	CASSFGLAGGLNNEQFF